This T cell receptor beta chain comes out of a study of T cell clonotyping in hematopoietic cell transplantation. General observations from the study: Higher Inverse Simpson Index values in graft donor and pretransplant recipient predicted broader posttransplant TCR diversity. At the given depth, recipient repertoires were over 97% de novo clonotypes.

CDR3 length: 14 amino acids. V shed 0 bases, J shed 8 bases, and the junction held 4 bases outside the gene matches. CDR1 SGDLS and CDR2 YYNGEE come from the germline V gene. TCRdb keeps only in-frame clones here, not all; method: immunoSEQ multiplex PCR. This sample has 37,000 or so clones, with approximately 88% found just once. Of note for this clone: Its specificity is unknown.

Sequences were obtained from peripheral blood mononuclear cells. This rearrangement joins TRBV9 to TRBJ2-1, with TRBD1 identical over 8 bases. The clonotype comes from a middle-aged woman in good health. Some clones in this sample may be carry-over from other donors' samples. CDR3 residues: CASSVGTGLDEQFF. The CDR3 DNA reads TGTGCCAGCAGCGTAGGGACAGGGTTAGATGAGCAGTTCTTC.